This TCR beta chain comes out of a study of T cells in localized non-small cell lung cancer. The study, taken as a whole, reports: Elevated circulating T cell density in blood was associated with longer overall survival. The appearance of a median roughly 56 of the top 100 tumor clones was seen in adjacent lung.

In this sample, this clone turned up a few times. No antigen is known for it. Sequenced by immunoSEQ multiplex PCR; TCRdb stores in-frame clones only, minus some. The sample includes 40,000 to 60,000 clones, under 90% of them seen just once. The CDR3 runs to 13 residues. V lost 4 bases, J lost 0 bases, and 6 bases lay in between. The germline V gene has CDR1 SGHRS and CDR2 YFSETQ. The chain combines TRBV5-1 with TRBJ2-3; possibly TRBD2 for D (6 bases). The receptor comes from a man between 35 and 75 years old with stage III lung adenocarcinoma. Sequencing was performed on peripheral blood mononuclear cells, taken before any cancer treatment. The CDR3 DNA is TGCGCCAGCAGCGCGGGGAGCACAGATACGCAGTATTTT. Its translation is CASSAGSTDTQYF. Using reference TRBV5-1 and TRBJ2-3 for the parts outside the CDR3, the full variable domain is KAGVTQTPRYLIKTRGQQVTLSCSPISGHRSVSWYQQTPGQGLQFLFEYFSETQRNKGNFPGRFSGRQFSNSRSEMNVSTLELGDSALYLCASSAGSTDTQYFGPGTRLTVL.